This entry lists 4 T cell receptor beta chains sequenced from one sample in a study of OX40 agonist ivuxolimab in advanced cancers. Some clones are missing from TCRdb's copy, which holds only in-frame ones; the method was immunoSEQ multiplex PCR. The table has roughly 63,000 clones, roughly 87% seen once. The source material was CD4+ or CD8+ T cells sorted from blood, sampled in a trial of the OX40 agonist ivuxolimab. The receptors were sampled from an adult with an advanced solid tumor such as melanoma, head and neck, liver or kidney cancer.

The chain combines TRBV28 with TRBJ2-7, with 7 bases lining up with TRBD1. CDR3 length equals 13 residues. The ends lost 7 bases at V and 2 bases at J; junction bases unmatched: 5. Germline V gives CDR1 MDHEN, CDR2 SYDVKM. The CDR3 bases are TGTGCCAGCACCCCAGGGGGAGCCTACGAGCAGTACTTC. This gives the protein CASTPGGAYEQYF.

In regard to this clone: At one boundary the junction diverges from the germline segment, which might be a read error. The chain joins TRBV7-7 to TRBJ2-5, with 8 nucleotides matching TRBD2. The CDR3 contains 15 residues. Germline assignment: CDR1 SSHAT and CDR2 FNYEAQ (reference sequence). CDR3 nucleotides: TGTGCTAGCAGCTTAACCGGGGGGGCCGCAGAGACCCAGTACTTC. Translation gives CASSLTGGAAETQYF.

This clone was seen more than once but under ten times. CDR3 sequence: CASSLGLAGTQATQYF. In DNA form, the CDR3 reads TGTGCCAGCAGCTTAGGGCTAGCGGGGACCCAGGCGACCCAGTACTTC. The chain has TRBV7-3 and TRBJ2-5; 9 nucleotides match TRBD2. V trimming: 2 bases; J trimming: 7 bases; junction bases outside the gene matches: 11. The CDR3 contains 16 residues. Germline CDR1 is SGHTA and CDR2 is FQGTGA.

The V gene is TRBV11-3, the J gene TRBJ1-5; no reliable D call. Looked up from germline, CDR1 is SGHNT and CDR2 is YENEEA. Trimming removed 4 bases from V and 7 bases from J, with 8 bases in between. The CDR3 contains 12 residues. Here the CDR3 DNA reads TGTGCCAGCAGCTCACTCGGGCAGCCCCAGCATTTT. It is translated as CASSSLGQPQHF. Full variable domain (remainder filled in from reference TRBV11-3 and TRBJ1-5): EAGVVQSPRYKIIEKKQPVAFWCNPISGHNTLYWYLQNLGQGPELLIRYENEEAVDDSQLPKDRFSAERLKGVDSTLKIQPAELGDSAVYLCASSSLGQPQHFGDGTRLSIL.